The clone carrying this T cell receptor beta chain was counted a few times. The record originates from a study of blood T cell repertoires in COVID-19. At the level of the study: Italy, Spain and the United States were the sources of the convalescent and acute COVID-19 samples.

Germline V gene sequence: CDR1 SGHRS, CDR2 YFSETQ. V dropped 4 bases and J dropped 7 bases, with 18 bases sitting between them. There are 14 residues in the CDR3. Method: immunoSEQ multiplex PCR; TCRdb's copy keeps in-frame clones and lacks some. Of about 85,000 clones listed, 80% to 90% are singletons. The rearrangement uses TRBV5-1 and TRBJ2-7; D perhaps matches TRBD2 (6 bases). This receptor was identified in an elderly woman with acute or convalescent COVID-19. Sample: peripheral blood. For the CDR3, the DNA is TGCGCCAGCAGCCCGGTGGGGGGTTTGACTGAGCAGTACTTC. Residues: CASSPVGGLTEQYF.